The next 18 T cell receptor beta chains were all read from a single sample in a study of control samples from healthy donors and cancer patients. This table comes from immunoSEQ multiplex PCR, and its TCRdb copy is limited to in-frame clones, with some not included. Among 150,000 to 200,000 clones listed, roughly 89% were seen once. Sequencing was carried out using blood. The receptors were gathered from a woman aged 25 to 39 in good health.

Worth noting for this clone: The identical CDR3 is also encoded by other nucleotide sequences in the sample. V gene TRBV11-1 combines with J gene TRBJ2-7; D not certain. The germline CDR1 and CDR2 sequences are SGHAT and FQDESV (reference sequence). With 3 bases removed from V and 0 bases from J, the gap between germline ends came to 6 bases. CDR3 length: 13 amino acids. CDR3 bases: TGTGCCAGCAGCTTGGGCAGCTCCTACGAGCAGTACTTC. Translated, it gives CASSLGSSYEQYF.

The rearrangement uses TRBV25-1 and TRBJ2-1, with 7 bases identical to TRBD1. Germline assignment: CDR1 MGHDK and CDR2 SYGVNS. V gave up 4 bases and J gave up 7 bases; unmatched junction bases: 4. The CDR3 totals 13 residues. This chain's CDR3 is CASSVLQGNEQFF. The CDR3 DNA is TGTGCCAGCAGTGTCCTACAGGGGAATGAGCAGTTCTTC.

This clone was observed once. The chain has TRBV27 and TRBJ1-6; D perhaps matches TRBD1 (6 bases). The CDR3 is made up of 17 amino acids. Germline values: CDR1 MNHEY, CDR2 SMNVEV (reference sequence). Trimming pared 4 bases from V and 0 bases from J, leaving 13 bases between. The CDR3 loop reads CASSYRTASSYNSPLHF. The CDR3 bases are TGTGCCAGCAGTTATCGGACAGCCAGCTCCTATAATTCACCCCTCCACTTT.

As regards this clone: Additional DNA sequences in this sample encode the identical CDR3. The chain links TRBV2 to TRBJ1-2; TRBD1 might be the D (6 bases). There are 12 residues in the CDR3. Germline V gives CDR1 SNHLY, CDR2 FYNNEI. The ends were cut back, 6 bases at V and 6 bases at J, with 11 bases in the middle. In DNA form, the CDR3 reads TGTGCCAGCAGAATACAGGGCGATGGCTACACCTTC. This codes for CASRIQGDGYTF.

The chain carries TRBV7-3 and TRBJ2-2; TRBD1 might be the D (6 bases). Deletions cut 5 bases from V and 4 bases from J, with 11 bases between. The CDR3 has 14 residues. Germline V gene lookup returns CDR1 SGHTA and CDR2 FQGTGA. CDR3 amino acids: CASSQTGFTGELFF. The DNA for the CDR3 is TGTGCCAGCAGCCAAACAGGGTTCACCGGGGAGCTGTTTTTT.

This sequence joins TRBV19 and TRBJ1-6; 7 nucleotides line up with TRBD1. The germline V gene encodes CDR1 LNHDA and CDR2 SQIVND (reference sequence). There are 15 residues in the CDR3. The trim removed 5 bases at V and 6 bases at J, leaving 7 bases unmatched. The CDR3 here is CASSPRDSFNSPLHF. The DNA of the CDR3 is TGTGCCAGTAGTCCCCGGGACAGTTTTAATTCACCCCTCCACTTT.

This CDR3 is CASSPDSSNQPQHF. The CDR3 DNA is TGTGCCAGCAGTCCGGACAGTAGCAATCAGCCCCAGCATTTT. The chain uses TRBV6-5 and TRBJ1-5; D possibly corresponds to TRBD1 (6 bases). Trimming pared 5 bases from V and 0 bases from J, leaving 8 bases between. The CDR3 sequence is 14 residues long. Germline V gene sequence: CDR1 MNHEY, CDR2 SVGAGI.

The chain employs TRBV4-2 and TRBJ1-1; D is uncertain. V shed 1 base and J shed 1 base, with 7 bases lying between them. Germline assignment: CDR1 LGHNA and CDR2 YNFKEQ. CDR3 length: 14 amino acids. The CDR3 loop is CASSQAGENTEAFF. In DNA form, the CDR3 reads TGTGCCAGCAGCCAAGCCGGGGAGAACACTGAAGCTTTCTTT.

V and J are TRBV18 and TRBJ1-1, with 9 bases identical to TRBD1. The germline CDR1 and CDR2 sequences are KGHSH and LQKENI. The V segment lost 3 bases and the J segment 5 bases; nucleotides outside the gene matches: 13. The CDR3 totals 17 residues. As DNA, the CDR3 is TGTGCCAGCTCACCTCGGGGGACGGGACAGGGCTTTACTGAAGCTTTCTTT. Encoded protein: CASSPRGTGQGFTEAFF.

With regard to this clone: Distinct nucleotide sequences in the sample also encode this CDR3. The gene calls are TRBV6-5 and TRBJ1-1; D is possibly TRBD1 (5 bases). Germline assignment: CDR1 MNHEY and CDR2 SVGAGI. The V end lost 2 bases, the J end lost 1 base, and 8 bases lay between the germline ends. CDR3 size: 14 residues. The CDR3 DNA is TGTGCCAGCAGTTACCAGGGAGCGAACACTGAAGCTTTCTTT. Translated: CASSYQGANTEAFF.

The chain links TRBV5-1 to TRBJ2-2; TRBD2 aligns across 9 bases. Germline values: CDR1 SGHRS, CDR2 YFSETQ. The CDR3 is 15 residues long. With 4 bases clipped from V and 6 bases from J, the junction kept 7 bases outside the gene matches. This chain's CDR3 is CASSPTAGGSGELFF. CDR3 coding DNA: TGCGCCAGCAGCCCCACAGCGGGAGGCTCCGGGGAGCTGTTTTTT.

The CDR3, as DNA: TGTGCCAGCAGTTTCACCATGAACACTGAAGCTTTCTTT. It yields the protein CASSFTMNTEAFF. V usage is TRBV27 and J usage is TRBJ1-1, with D uncertain. The germline gives CDR1 MNHEY, CDR2 SMNVEV (reference sequence). The CDR3 has 13 amino acids. V was pared by 3 bases and J by 0 bases, with 5 bases between.

The chain employs TRBV6-4 and TRBJ2-5; 7 bases fit TRBD1. CDR1 MRHNA and CDR2 SNTAGT come from the germline V gene. The CDR3 is 15 residues long. Losses at the gene ends were 3 bases for V and 2 bases for J; bases not matched to a gene: 6. The CDR3 here is CASSEGSGQQETQYF. Written as DNA, the CDR3 is TGTGCCAGCAGTGAAGGGTCGGGACAGCAAGAGACCCAGTACTTC.

V and J are TRBV28 and TRBJ1-5; the match to TRBD1 covers 8 bases. From germline, CDR1 is MDHEN and CDR2 SYDVKM. CDR3 length equals 16 residues. The J segment lost 3 bases and the V segment lost 2 bases, leaving 6 bases of the junction unmatched. Written as DNA, the CDR3 is TGTGCCAGCAGTTTAAGGACAGGGACGGTCAATCAGCCCCAGCATTTT. It encodes CASSLRTGTVNQPQHF.

V gene TRBV6-6 combines with J gene TRBJ1-1, with D tentatively TRBD1 (6 bases). V lost 2 bases and J 7 bases, leaving 14 bases between the germline ends. In germline, CDR1 is MNHNY, CDR2 SVGAGI (reference sequence). This CDR3 region has 14 residues. The CDR3 is CASSYGGARSEAFF. The CDR3 DNA follows: TGTGCCAGCAGTTACGGGGGGGCGCGGAGTGAAGCTTTCTTT.

The V and J genes are TRBV7-9 and TRBJ1-2, with a tentative D call TRBD1 (5 bases). The CDR3 is 16 residues long. Germline lookup yields CDR1 SEHNR and CDR2 FQNEAQ (reference sequence). The germline V and J ends were trimmed by 2 bases and 3 bases, with 16 bases remaining between them. The CDR3 DNA follows: TGTGCCAGCAGCTTAATGGGCCGGGGCCTCTACTATGGCTACACCTTC. Translation: CASSLMGRGLYYGYTF.

J is TRBJ1-3 and V is TRBV6-5; tentatively, D is TRBD1 (6 bases). The V end lost 2 bases, the J end lost 0 bases, and 11 bases lay between the germline ends. The CDR3 runs 16 residues. Germline V gene data show CDR1 as MNHEY and CDR2 as SVGAGI. The CDR3 DNA is TGTGCCAGCAGTTACGGCAGGGGACGCTCTGGAAACACCATATATTTT. Encoded protein: CASSYGRGRSGNTIYF.

This chain connects TRBV3-1 (or the pseudogene TRBV3-2) to TRBJ1-5; D gene uncertain. Germline assignment: CDR1 LGHDT and CDR2 YNNKEL (reference sequence). The V and J ends lost 0 bases and 2 bases respectively, with 5 bases between them. The CDR3 runs 14 residues. The CDR3 DNA reads TGTGCCAGCAGCCAAGATTGGGGCAATCAGCCCCAGCATTTT. As protein: CASSQDWGNQPQHF.